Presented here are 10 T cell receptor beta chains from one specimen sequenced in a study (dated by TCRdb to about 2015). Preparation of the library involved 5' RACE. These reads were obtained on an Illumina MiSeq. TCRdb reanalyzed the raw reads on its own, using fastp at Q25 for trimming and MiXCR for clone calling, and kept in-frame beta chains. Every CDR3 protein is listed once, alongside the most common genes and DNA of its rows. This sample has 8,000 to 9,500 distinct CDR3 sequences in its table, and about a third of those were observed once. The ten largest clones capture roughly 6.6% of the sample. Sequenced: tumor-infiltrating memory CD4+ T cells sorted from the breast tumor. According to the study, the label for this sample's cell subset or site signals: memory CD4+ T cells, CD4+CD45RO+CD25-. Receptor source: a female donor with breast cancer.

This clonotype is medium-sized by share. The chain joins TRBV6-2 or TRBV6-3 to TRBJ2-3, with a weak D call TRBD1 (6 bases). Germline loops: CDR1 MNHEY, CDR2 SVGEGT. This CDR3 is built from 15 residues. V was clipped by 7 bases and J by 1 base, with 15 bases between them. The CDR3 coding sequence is TGTGCCAGCACCATACAGGGAAGGCGCACAGATACGCAGTATTTT. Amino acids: CASTIQGRRTDTQYF.

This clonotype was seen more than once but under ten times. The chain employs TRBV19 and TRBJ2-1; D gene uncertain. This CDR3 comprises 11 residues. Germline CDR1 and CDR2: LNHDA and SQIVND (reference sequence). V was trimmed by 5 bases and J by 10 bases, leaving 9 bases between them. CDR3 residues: CASSATREQFF. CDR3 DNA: TGTGCCAGTAGTGCGACCAGGGAGCAGTTCTTC.

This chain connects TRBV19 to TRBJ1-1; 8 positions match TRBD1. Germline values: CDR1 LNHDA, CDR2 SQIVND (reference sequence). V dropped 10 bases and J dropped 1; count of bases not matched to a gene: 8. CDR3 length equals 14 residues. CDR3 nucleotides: TGTGCCACCCGACAGGGGATTCGGAACACTGAAGCTTTCTTT. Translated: CATRQGIRNTEAFF.

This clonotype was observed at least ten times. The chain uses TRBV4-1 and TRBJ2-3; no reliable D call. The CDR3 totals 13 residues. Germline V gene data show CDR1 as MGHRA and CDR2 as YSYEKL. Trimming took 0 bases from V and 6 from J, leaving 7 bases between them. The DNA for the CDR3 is TGCGCCAGCAGCCAAGATCTATCGGATACGCAGTATTTT. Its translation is CASSQDLSDTQYF.

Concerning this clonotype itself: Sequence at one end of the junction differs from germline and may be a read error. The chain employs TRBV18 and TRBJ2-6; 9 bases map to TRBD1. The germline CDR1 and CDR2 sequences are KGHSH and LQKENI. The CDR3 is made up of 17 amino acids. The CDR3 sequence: CASPEGQGQTGANVPTF. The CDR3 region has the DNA TGTGCCAGCCCCGAGGGACAGGGCCAAACTGGGGCCAACGTCCCGACTTTC.

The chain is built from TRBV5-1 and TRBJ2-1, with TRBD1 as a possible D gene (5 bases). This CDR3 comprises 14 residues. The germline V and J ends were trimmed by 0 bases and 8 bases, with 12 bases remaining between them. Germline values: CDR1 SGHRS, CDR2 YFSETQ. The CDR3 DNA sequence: TGCGCCAGCAGCTTGGTTATAGGGGCCCATGAGCAGTTCTTC. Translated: CASSLVIGAHEQFF.

The CDR3 region has the DNA TGCAGCGTTGTGGGGACAGGGGGGAAAAATCAGCCCCAGCATTTT. It encodes CSVVGTGGKNQPQHF. The chain links TRBV29-1 to TRBJ1-5; TRBD1 matches 11 bases. V dropped 4 bases and J dropped 4; count of bases not matched to a gene: 6. The CDR3 loop spans 15 amino acids. The germline gives CDR1 SQVTM, CDR2 ANQGSEA.

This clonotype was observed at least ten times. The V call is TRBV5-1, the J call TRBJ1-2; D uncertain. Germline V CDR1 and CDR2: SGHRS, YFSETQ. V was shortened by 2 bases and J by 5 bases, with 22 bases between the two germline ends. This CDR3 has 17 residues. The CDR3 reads CASSFSLLKSLRYGYTF. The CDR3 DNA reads TGCGCCAGCAGCTTCTCTCTTCTTAAGTCGCTTCGGTATGGCTACACCTTC.

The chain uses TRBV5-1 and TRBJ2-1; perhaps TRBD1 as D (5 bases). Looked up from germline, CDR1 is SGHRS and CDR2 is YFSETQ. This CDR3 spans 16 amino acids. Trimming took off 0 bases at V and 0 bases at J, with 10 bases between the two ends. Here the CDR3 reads CASSLVTASSYNEQFF. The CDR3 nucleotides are TGCGCCAGCAGCTTGGTGACAGCGAGCTCCTACAATGAGCAGTTCTTC.

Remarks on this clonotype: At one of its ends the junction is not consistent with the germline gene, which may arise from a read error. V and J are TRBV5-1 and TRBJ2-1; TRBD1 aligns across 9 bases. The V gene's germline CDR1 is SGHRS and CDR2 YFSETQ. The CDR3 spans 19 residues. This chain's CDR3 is CASSTPTGGTTHSYNEQFF. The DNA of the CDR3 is TGTGCCAGCAGCACCCCAACAGGGGGCACTACCCACTCCTACAATGAGCAGTTCTTC. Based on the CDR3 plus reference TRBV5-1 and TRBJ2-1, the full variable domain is KAGVTQTPRYLIKTRGQQVTLSCSPISGHRSVSWYQQTPGQGLQFLFEYFSETQRNKGNFPGRFSGRQFSNSRSEMNVSTLELGDSALYLCASSTPTGGTTHSYNEQFFGPGTRLTVL.